What follows are 17 T cell receptor beta chains derived from one specimen sequenced in a study of cytomegalovirus exposure and HLA in healthy donors. In the PCR, 60 Vbeta and 13 Jbeta primers were used. Assay used: immunoSEQ multiplex PCR; TCRdb lists only in-frame clones, some missing. The profile shows about 170,000 clones, approximately 80% of them singletons. Sequencing input: PBMCs. The receptors shown here come from a woman younger than 35 in good health and CMV-seronegative.

The chain links TRBV2 to TRBJ1-2; D is ambiguous. Trimming removed 7 bases from V and 0 bases from J, with 6 bases in between. CDR3 length: 12 amino acids. The germline gives CDR1 SNHLY, CDR2 FYNNEI. CDR3 in DNA: TGTGCCAGCAACCCAGCTAACTATGGCTACACCTTC. It translates to CASNPANYGYTF.

To note about this clone: The identical CDR3 is also encoded by other nucleotide sequences in the sample. This chain uses TRBV5-1 with TRBJ1-5, with unresolved D. V shed 0 bases and J shed 2 bases, with 3 bases lying between them. The CDR3 totals 13 residues. CDR1 SGHRS and CDR2 YFSETQ come from the germline V gene. Here the CDR3 DNA reads TGCGCCAGCAGCTTGGCGGGCAATCAGCCCCAGCATTTT. It specifies CASSLAGNQPQHF.

The chain employs TRBV27 and TRBJ2-7, with TRBD1 as a possible D gene (6 bases). V shed 5 bases and J shed 4 bases, with 9 bases lying between them. From germline, CDR1 is MNHEY and CDR2 SMNVEV (reference sequence). The length of the CDR3 is 12 residues. The CDR3 DNA reads as TGTGCCAGCAGTGCAACAGGGTACGAGCAGTACTTC. Its protein is CASSATGYEQYF.

The chain combines TRBV19 with TRBJ1-5; the D gene is possibly TRBD1 (5 bases). There are 17 residues in the CDR3. The V end lost 7 bases, the J end lost 0 bases, and 19 bases lay between the germline ends. In germline, CDR1 is LNHDA, CDR2 SQIVND (reference sequence). The CDR3 DNA is TGTGCCAGTAATGCCGATCGAGACAGTCTTAGCAATCAGCCCCAGCATTTT. Translation gives CASNADRDSLSNQPQHF.

The CDR3 loop reads CASSESLANYGYTF. CDR3 DNA sequence: TGTGCCAGCTCAGAGAGTCTAGCTAACTATGGCTACACCTTC. V and J are TRBV18 and TRBJ1-2; D uncertain. From germline, CDR1 is KGHSH and CDR2 LQKENI. Trimming shortened V by 5 bases and J by 0 bases, and 10 bases separated the two germline ends. The CDR3 contains 14 residues.

The CDR3 DNA follows: TGTGCCAGCAGGGACCGGGACAGGAGGTACGAGCAGTACTTC. Encoded protein: CASRDRDRRYEQYF. V and J are TRBV6-5 and TRBJ2-7; 8 bases match TRBD1. Losses at the gene ends were 6 bases for V and 4 bases for J; bases not matched to a gene: 8. The CDR3 totals 14 residues. CDR1 is MNHEY and CDR2 is SVGAGI in the germline V gene.

Regarding this clone: One end of the junction is discordant with germline, which a read error may explain. The chain carries TRBV7-7 and TRBJ2-5; perhaps TRBD2 as D (5 bases). The CDR3 has 13 residues. Germline V gene sequence: CDR1 SSHAT, CDR2 FNYEAQ (reference sequence). CDR3 bases: TGTGCTAGCAGTCATCGGGAAGAAGGGACCCAGTACTTC. Protein product: CASSHREEGTQYF.

The chain recombines TRBV6-5 with TRBJ1-2; TRBD1 agrees at 7 bases. The CDR3 runs 14 residues. From germline, CDR1 is MNHEY and CDR2 SVGAGI. After removal of 2 bases from V and 6 bases from J, the junction contained 6 bases not matched to a gene. The CDR3 reads CASSYARQGNGYTF. Here the CDR3 DNA reads TGTGCCAGCAGTTACGCCCGACAGGGTAATGGCTACACCTTC.

The CDR3 sequence: CASSFGTARNEQFF. In nucleotides, the CDR3 is TGTGCCAGCAGCTTCGGGACAGCGAGAAATGAGCAGTTCTTC. The chain links TRBV7-9 to TRBJ2-1, with 7 bases that match TRBD1. CDR3 length: 14 amino acids. Unmatched junction bases numbered 6, after V lost 3 bases and J lost 7 bases. Per germline, CDR1 SEHNR and CDR2 FQNEAQ (reference sequence). The variable domain in full, completed from reference TRBV7-9 and TRBJ2-1, reads DTGVSQNPRHKITKRGQNVTFRCDPISEHNRLYWYRQTLGQGPEFLTYFQNEAQLEKSRLLSDRFSAERPKGSFSTLEIQRTEQGDSAMYLCASSFGTARNEQFFGPGTRLTVL.

The chain uses TRBV7-9 and TRBJ1-2; D is undetermined. The germline V and J ends were trimmed by 1 base and 6 bases, with 12 bases remaining between them. Germline CDR1 SEHNR, CDR2 FQNEAQ (reference sequence). CDR3 length: 14 residues. CDR3 in DNA: TGTGCCAGCAGCTTAGGTGGCGGGGATCATGGCTACACCTTC. Protein product: CASSLGGGDHGYTF.

The gene calls are TRBV7-9 and TRBJ1-1; D not certain. The germline V gene has CDR1 SEHNR and CDR2 FQNEAQ (reference sequence). CDR3 length: 12 residues. V lost 5 bases to trimming and J lost 6 bases, with 10 bases between them. CDR3 loop: CASSPPFAEAFF. DNA for the CDR3: TGTGCCAGCAGCCCCCCGTTTGCTGAAGCTTTCTTT.

The rearrangement joins TRBV7-2 to TRBJ1-2; TRBD1 matches at 8 bases. Germline CDR1 is SGHTA and CDR2 is FQGNSA. V lost 4 bases and J lost 1; bases outside the gene matches: 5. There are 15 residues in the CDR3. CDR3 sequence: CASSSSGGVNYGYTF. The CDR3 region has the DNA TGTGCCAGCAGCTCTTCAGGGGGCGTTAACTATGGCTACACCTTC.

The CDR3 region is CASVMVQGSPGELFF. In nucleotides, the CDR3 is TGTGCCAGCGTCATGGTACAGGGATCGCCCGGGGAGCTGTTTTTT. This rearrangement joins TRBV28 to TRBJ2-2; D may be TRBD1 (6 bases). This CDR3 is 15 amino acids long. The germline V and J ends were trimmed by 8 bases and 6 bases, with 19 bases remaining between them. Germline CDR1 and CDR2: MDHEN and SYDVKM.

This chain links TRBV29-1 with TRBJ1-4, with D perhaps TRBD1 (5 bases). Trimming took off 5 bases at V and 7 bases at J, with 17 bases between the two ends. The germline gives CDR1 SQVTM, CDR2 ANQGSEA. The CDR3 loop spans 14 amino acids. The CDR3 sequence: CSVKDTGGGEKLFF. The CDR3, as DNA: TGCAGCGTTAAGGACACGGGGGGGGGTGAAAAACTGTTTTTT. The whole variable domain, remainder taken from reference TRBV29-1 and TRBJ1-4, is SAVISQKPSRDICQRGTSLTIQCQVDSQVTMMFWYRQQPGQSLTLIATANQGSEATYESGFVIDKFPISRPNLTFSTLTVSNMSPEDSSIYLCSVKDTGGGEKLFFGSGTQLSVL.

As to this clone: One junction end disagrees with the germline gene, perhaps due to a read error. The rearrangement links TRBV7-9 to TRBJ1-5; 10 bases agree with TRBD1. The germline V gene encodes CDR1 SEHNR and CDR2 FQNEAQ (reference sequence). The CDR3 extends over 14 amino acids. This CDR3 reads CSSSLGTGEQPQHF. The CDR3 nucleotides read TGTTCCAGCAGCTTAGGGACAGGGGAACAGCCCCAGCATTTT.

The chain links TRBV25-1 to TRBJ1-3, with D hard to call. V shed 1 base and J shed 4 bases, with 17 bases lying between them. This CDR3 is built from 17 residues. Germline V gives CDR1 MGHDK, CDR2 SYGVNS. The CDR3 loop reads CASSELGGQVKGNTIYF. Written as DNA, the CDR3 is TGTGCCAGCAGTGAATTAGGTGGGCAGGTGAAGGGAAACACCATATATTTT.

The J gene is TRBJ2-7, the V gene TRBV5-1; 9 positions agree with TRBD2. The J segment lost 2 bases and the V segment lost 0 bases, leaving 3 bases of the junction unmatched. CDR3 length: 15 amino acids. Germline-derived CDR1 and CDR2 are SGHRS and YFSETQ. CDR3 residues: CASSLGLAVAYEQYF. The CDR3, as DNA: TGCGCCAGCAGCTTGGGACTAGCGGTAGCCTACGAGCAGTACTTC.